These 20 T cell receptor beta chains were all obtained from the same sample, sequenced in a study of patients and donors after allogeneic stem cell transplantation. TCRdb redid the calling of the RT-PCR reads with MiXCR, one entry per CDR3 protein. The top ten hold roughly 6.4% of the sample, which has about a million distinct CDR3 sequences, approximately 18% seen once. The sequencing sample was made of blood, either unsorted or a sorted T cell fraction (not recorded which). The receptor source for this set is a human donor who was either an allogeneic HSCT recipient or a stem cell or donor lymphocyte infusion donor (not recorded which). It is not recorded whose cells these are; they may come from a transplant donor.

The table lists this clonotype with many counts. The V call is TRBV7-6, the J call TRBJ2-4, with D possibly TRBD2 on 6 matching bases. The V end was cut by 1 base, the J end by 0 bases, with 10 bases between. The CDR3 is 16 residues long. In germline, CDR1 is SGHVS, CDR2 FNYEAQ. The CDR3 DNA reads as TGTGCCAGCAGCTTAGAGGCTAGCGCAGCCAAAAACATTCAGTACTTC. Its translation: CASSLEASAAKNIQYF.

This chain connects TRBV5-1 to TRBJ2-1; D perhaps matches TRBD2 (7 bases). The CDR3 consists of 15 residues. Trimming took off 0 bases at V and 7 bases at J, with 14 bases between the two ends. CDR1 and CDR2 from the germline V gene are SGHRS and YFSETQ. DNA for the CDR3: TGCGCCAGCAGCTTGGGAGTCGGGGGGCTGAATGAGCAGTTCTTC. It is translated as CASSLGVGGLNEQFF.

The chain couples TRBV12-3 or TRBV12-4 to TRBJ1-6, with D hard to call. The CDR3 sequence is 12 residues long. Trimming removed 2 bases from V and 14 bases from J, with 10 bases in between. The chain's CDR3 is CASSLSNPSLHF. The CDR3 region has the DNA TGTGCCAGCAGTTTATCTAACCCCTCCCTCCACTTT.

CDR3 sequence reads: CSGGGPLYNEQFF. The CDR3 region has the DNA TGCAGTGGAGGGGGCCCCTTATACAATGAGCAGTTCTTC. This sequence joins TRBV20-1 and TRBJ2-1; 7 nucleotides match TRBD1. Losses at the gene ends were 7 bases for V and 4 bases for J; bases not matched to a gene: 7. This CDR3 is built from 13 residues. CDR1 and CDR2 (germline): DFQATT, SNEGSKA (reference sequence).

The chain is built from TRBV20-1 and TRBJ2-2; a weak D match, TRBD1 (6 bases). Germline V gives CDR1 DFQATT, CDR2 SNEGSKA (reference sequence). The V and J ends lost 4 bases and 7 bases respectively, with 10 bases between them. The CDR3 has 12 residues. The CDR3 protein is CSAKQGIGELFF. The CDR3 region has the DNA TGCAGTGCTAAACAGGGAATCGGGGAGCTGTTTTTT.

V gene TRBV29-1 combines with J gene TRBJ2-7; no clear D. The CDR3 totals 10 residues. The germline V gene has CDR1 SQVTM and CDR2 ANQGSEA. Trimming pared 7 bases from V and 3 bases from J, leaving 7 bases between. The CDR3 here is CSAANYEQYF. The DNA for the CDR3 is TGCAGCGCCGCTAACTACGAGCAGTACTTC.

A few counts support this clonotype. This rearrangement joins TRBV6-2 or TRBV6-3 to TRBJ1-5; tentative D call: TRBD1 (6 bases). The CDR3 has 16 amino acids. In germline, CDR1 is MNHEY, CDR2 SVGEGT. V was pared by 1 base and J by 2 bases, with 12 bases between. CDR3 bases: TGTGCCAGCAGTTACTATCGACAGGTGCGCAATCAGCCCCAGCATTTT. Translating gives CASSYYRQVRNQPQHF.

The chain couples TRBV7-2 to TRBJ2-1; TRBD1 matches 7 bases. The CDR3 totals 16 residues. Losses at the gene ends were 4 bases for V and 4 bases for J; bases not matched to a gene: 10. Germline CDR1 reads SGHTA; CDR2 reads FQGNSA. In DNA, the CDR3 is TGTGCCAGCAGCTCACGACAGGGAACACGGTACAATGAGCAGTTCTTC. This sequence encodes CASSSRQGTRYNEQFF. Combining the CDR3 with reference TRBV7-2 and TRBJ2-1 gives the whole variable domain GAGVSQSPSNKVTEKGKDVELRCDPISGHTALYWYRQSLGQGLEFLIYFQGNSAPDKSGLPSDRFSAERTGGSVSTLTIQRTQQEDSAVYLCASSSRQGTRYNEQFFGPGTRLTVL.

This clonotype has just a few counts. The chain links TRBV29-1 to TRBJ2-7, with D possibly matching TRBD2 (6 bases). CDR1 and CDR2 (germline): SQVTM, ANQGSEA. This CDR3 spans 13 amino acids. CDR3 DNA: TGCGTAGTAGGAGGGTCCCCGGAGAACGAGCAGTACTTC. Encoded protein: CVVGGSPENEQYF.

This clonotype has only a few counts. V usage is TRBV20-1 and J usage is TRBJ1-4; D is possibly TRBD1 (5 bases). Germline assignment: CDR1 DFQATT and CDR2 SNEGSKA (reference sequence). Trimming left V 1 base short and J 6 bases short, with 15 bases between. CDR3 length: 15 residues. CDR3: CSARAPGLVYEKLFF. The CDR3 region has the DNA TGCAGTGCTAGAGCCCCGGGACTTGTATATGAAAAACTGTTTTTT.

The chain recombines TRBV7-2 with TRBJ1-1; 7 nucleotides align to TRBD1. V lost 5 bases and J lost 8; bases outside the gene matches: 8. Germline V gives CDR1 SGHTA, CDR2 FQGNSA. The CDR3 is made up of 13 amino acids. The CDR3: CASSPILRGEAFF. The CDR3 DNA reads as TGTGCCAGCAGCCCGATCCTCAGGGGGGAAGCTTTCTTT.

This sequence joins TRBV5-1 and TRBJ2-7, with TRBD1 as a possible D gene (5 bases). This CDR3 spans 13 amino acids. Germline V lookup: CDR1 SGHRS, CDR2 YFSETQ. The germline V and J ends were trimmed by 4 bases and 4 bases, with 12 bases remaining between them. The chain's CDR3 is CASSRNPGYEQYF. Here the CDR3 DNA reads TGCGCCAGCAGCAGGAATCCAGGGTACGAGCAGTACTTC.

The V gene is TRBV3-1, the J gene TRBJ1-1; no clear D gene. CDR1 is LGHDT, CDR2 YNNKEL, per germline (reference sequence). This CDR3 contains 14 residues. The V end was cut by 1 base, the J end by 1 base, with 7 bases between. The CDR3 sequence is CASSQVLGNTEAFF. CDR3 in DNA: TGTGCCAGCAGCCAAGTACTGGGGAACACTGAAGCTTTCTTT.

This clonotype was seen more than once but under ten times. This rearrangement joins TRBV2 to TRBJ2-5; D is tentatively TRBD1 or TRBD2 (5 bases each). This CDR3 contains 16 residues. The germline V gene has CDR1 SNHLY and CDR2 FYNNEI. Trimming shortened V by 7 bases and J by 4 bases, and 22 bases separated the two germline ends. The CDR3 here is CASTPRGIGMRETQYF. In DNA form, the CDR3 reads TGTGCCAGCACTCCCCGGGGCATCGGAATGCGAGAGACCCAGTACTTC.

In this sample, this clonotype turned up a few times. The V call is TRBV11-2, the J call TRBJ1-4, with D maybe TRBD1 (6 bases). This CDR3 is built from 14 residues. V was clipped by 5 bases and J by 10 bases, with 17 bases between them. CDR1 and CDR2 (germline): SGHAT, FQNNGV. The CDR3 nucleotides read TGTGCCAGCAGCCCCCGGGGGGCAATGGGAAAACTGTTTTTT. This gives the protein CASSPRGAMGKLFF.

The chain employs TRBV5-6 and TRBJ2-6, with D perhaps TRBD2 (5 bases). This CDR3 comprises 16 residues. Germline CDR1 reads SGHDT; CDR2 reads YYEEEE. The V and J ends lost 1 base and 0 bases respectively, with 8 bases between them. The CDR3, as DNA: TGTGCCAGCAGCTTGCGGGGAACCTCTGGGGCCAACGTCCTGACTTTC. This translates into CASSLRGTSGANVLTF.

The rearrangement joins TRBV5-6 to TRBJ1-1, with no clear D. CDR1 is SGHDT and CDR2 is YYEEEE in the germline V gene. V gave up 4 bases and J gave up 6 bases, with 19 bases separating them. CDR3 size: 15 residues. CDR3 protein: CASSPWRLRYSEAFF. CDR3 sequence (DNA): TGTGCCAGCAGCCCATGGCGGCTACGGTACTCTGAAGCTTTCTTT.

This clonotype was observed a few times. J is TRBJ1-2 and V is TRBV15; D perhaps matches TRBD1 (5 bases). Germline V gene sequence: CDR1 LNHNV, CDR2 YYDKDF (reference sequence). The ends were cut back, 6 bases at V and 4 bases at J, with 12 bases in the middle. The CDR3 covers 13 residues. The CDR3 reads CATRDSGSYGYTF. DNA for the CDR3: TGTGCCACCAGAGATTCAGGGAGCTATGGCTACACCTTC.

This rearrangement joins TRBV9 to TRBJ2-2, with D hard to call. V was trimmed by 3 bases and J by 4 bases, leaving 7 bases between them. CDR1 is SGDLS, CDR2 YYNGEE, per germline. The CDR3 runs 13 residues. CDR3 sequence reads: CASSETATGELFF. The CDR3 nucleotides read TGTGCCAGCAGCGAAACAGCCACCGGGGAGCTGTTTTTT.

This rearrangement joins TRBV7-8 to TRBJ2-3; TRBD2 matches at 10 bases. Germline loops: CDR1 SGHVS, CDR2 FQNEAQ. The V gene end was trimmed by 3 bases and the J gene end by 3 bases; junction bases not matched to a gene: 6. The CDR3 is made up of 16 amino acids. This chain's CDR3 is CASSFGLAVGTDTQYF. The CDR3 coding sequence is TGTGCCAGCAGCTTTGGACTAGCGGTCGGGACAGATACGCAGTATTTT.